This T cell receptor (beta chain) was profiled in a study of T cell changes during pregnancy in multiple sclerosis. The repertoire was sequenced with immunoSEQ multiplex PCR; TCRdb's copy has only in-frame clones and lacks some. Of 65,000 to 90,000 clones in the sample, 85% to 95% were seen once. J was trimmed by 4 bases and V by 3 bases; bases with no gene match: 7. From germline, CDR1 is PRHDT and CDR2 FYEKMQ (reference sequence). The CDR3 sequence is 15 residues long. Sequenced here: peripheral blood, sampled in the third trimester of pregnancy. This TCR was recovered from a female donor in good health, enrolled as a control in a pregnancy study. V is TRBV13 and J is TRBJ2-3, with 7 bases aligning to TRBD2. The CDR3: CASSFGLRGADTQYF. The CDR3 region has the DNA TGTGCCAGCAGCTTTGGACTTCGGGGGGCAGATACGCAGTATTTT.